The 15 T cell receptor beta chains below all came from one sample that was sequenced in a study of T cell clonality in common variable immunodeficiency. Repertoires were generated with immunoSEQ multiplex PCR, while TCRdb's copy carries only in-frame clones and drops some. This sample carries more than 35,000 clones, none of them present only once. Sequenced material: peripheral blood mononuclear cells. These receptors were obtained from a person between 18 and 69 years old in good health.

This clone was observed at least ten times. The sequenced fragment ends 3 residues before the CDR3 boundary, so the rest is inferred from the germline J gene. The chain employs TRBV5-1 and TRBJ2-1, with D perhaps TRBD2 (5 bases). The length of the CDR3 is 16 residues. The germline V gene has CDR1 SGHRS and CDR2 YFSETQ. V shed 4 bases and J shed 0 bases, with 14 bases lying between them. This CDR3 reads CASSTPTSYSYNEQFF. The part of the CDR3 DNA that was read is TGCGCCAGCAGCACGCCAACTAGTTACTCCTACAATGAG.

This clone appeared many times. The read is 3 residues too short to cover the CDR3 end, so that end is filled in from the germline J gene. This sequence joins TRBV12-3 or TRBV12-4 and TRBJ1-1; a weak D match, TRBD1 (6 bases). The V end lost 3 bases, the J end lost 1 base, and 9 bases lay between the germline ends. This CDR3 region has 14 residues. Partial CDR3 DNA: TGTGCCAGCAGTTTCGGGGGGCGGAACACTGAA. Amino acid sequence: CASSFGGRNTE. The complete CDR3 sequence is CASSFGGRNTEAFF.

There are many counts of this clone. The CDR3 is cut off 3 residues early in the read; its end comes from the germline J gene. The chain recombines TRBV5-5 with TRBJ1-2; no reliable D call. This CDR3 has 14 residues. The V gene lost 6 bases and the J gene lost 0 bases, with 12 bases spanning the gap. Per the germline V gene, CDR1 is SGHKS and CDR2 is YYEKEE (reference sequence). CDR3 in amino acids: CASNLDGANYGYTF. The covered CDR3 bases are TGTGCCAGCAACCTCGACGGGGCTAACTATGGC. Together with reference TRBV5-5 and TRBJ1-2, the CDR3 gives the full variable domain: DAGVTQSPTHLIKTRGQQVTLRCSPISGHKSVSWYQQVLGQGPQFIFQYYEKEERGRGNFPDRFSARQFPNYSSELNVNALLLGDSALYLCASNLDGANYGYTFGSGTRLTVV.

This clone was seen ten or more times. With the read ending 3 residues before the CDR3 end, the germline J gene is used to fill in that end. The genes are TRBV5-6 and TRBJ1-3; no definite D call. V was trimmed by 0 bases and J by 0 bases, leaving 7 bases between them. The germline V gene has CDR1 SGHDT and CDR2 YYEEEE. This CDR3 has 15 residues. The DNA read from the CDR3 is TGTGCCAGCAGCTTGGGATGGCTCTCTGGAAACACC. Translating it yields CASSLGWLSGNT. The whole CDR3 protein is CASSLGWLSGNTIYF.

This clone was observed at least ten times. The sequenced fragment ends 3 residues before the CDR3 boundary, so the rest is inferred from the germline J gene. This rearrangement joins TRBV19 to TRBJ2-3; 10 bases agree with TRBD1. The germline gives CDR1 LNHDA, CDR2 SQIVND (reference sequence). V shed 3 bases and J 5 bases; nucleotides not matched to a gene: 11. CDR3 size: 17 residues. CDR3 residues: CASSILRDRGMGDTQYF. The covered CDR3 bases are TGTGCCAGTAGTATCCTCCGGGACAGGGGTATGGGAGATACG. The variable domain in full, with the rest retrieved from reference TRBV19 and TRBJ2-3, is DGGITQSPKYLFRKEGQNVTLSCEQNLNHDAMYWYRQDPGQGLRLIYYSQIVNDFQKGDIAEGYSVSREKKESFPLTVTSAQKNPTAFYLCASSILRDRGMGDTQYFGPGTRLTVL.

This clone was seen repeatedly, ten times or more. The read finishes 3 residues shy of the CDR3 end, and the germline J gene is used to complete it. V is TRBV3-1 (or the pseudogene TRBV3-2) and J is TRBJ2-7; 7 bases match TRBD1. Per germline, CDR1 LGHDT and CDR2 YNNKEL (reference sequence). The V gene end was trimmed by 6 bases and the J gene end by 0 bases; junction bases not matched to a gene: 5. The CDR3 covers 14 residues. Here the CDR3 reads CASSWTGRSYEQYF. The covered CDR3 bases are TGTGCCAGCAGTTGGACAGGTCGCTCCTACGAG.

The table lists this clone with many counts. The read comes to an end 3 residues before the CDR3 does, leaving the germline J gene to fill in the end. V is TRBV18 and J is TRBJ2-5; TRBD1 aligns across 9 bases. The CDR3 has 15 residues. Trimming at V came to 2 bases and at J to 5 bases, leaving 6 bases not matched to a gene. Germline CDR1 is KGHSH and CDR2 is LQKENI. The sequenced part of the CDR3 DNA is TGTGCCAGCTCACCAAAAGCCGGGACAGGGGAGACC. This sequence encodes CASSPKAGTGET. The CDR3 reads in full as CASSPKAGTGETQYF.

At least ten counts were recorded for this clone. The observed sequence ends 3 residues before the CDR3 terminus, with the missing tail filled in from the germline J gene. The rearrangement links TRBV18 to TRBJ2-7, with TRBD1 matching 10 bases. This CDR3 is built from 17 residues. Per the germline V gene, CDR1 is KGHSH and CDR2 is LQKENI. V was pared by 0 bases and J by 3 bases, with 8 bases of the junction left unmatched. The DNA read from the CDR3 is TGTGCCAGCTCACCACCGACCGTATGGACAGGGGGCTACGAG. Protein sequence: CASSPPTVWTGGYE. The entire CDR3 reads CASSPPTVWTGGYEQYF. Full variable domain (rest looked up from reference TRBV18 and TRBJ2-7): NAGVMQNPRHLVRRRGQEARLRCSPMKGHSHVYWYRQLPEEGLKFMVYLQKENIIDESGMPKERFSAEFPKEGPSILRIQQVVRGDSAAYFCASSPPTVWTGGYEQYFGPGTRLTVT.

Many counts were recorded for this clone. The observed sequence ends 3 residues before the CDR3 terminus, with the missing tail filled in from the germline J gene. The chain recombines TRBV7-9 with TRBJ1-6, with D maybe TRBD1 (5 bases). V dropped 5 bases and J dropped 9 bases, with 14 bases sitting between them. Looked up from germline, CDR1 is SEHNR and CDR2 is FQNEAQ (reference sequence). The CDR3 runs to 14 residues. The CDR3 reads CASSLSSQGSPLHF. CDR3 DNA, as far as it was read: TGTGCCAGCAGCCTAAGTTCCCAGGGTTCACCC.

This clone was found many times. The CDR3 goes on 3 residues after the read ends, and that part is filled in from the germline J gene. This sequence joins TRBV20-1 and TRBJ1-2; 8 nucleotides align to TRBD1. This CDR3 has 14 amino acids. Germline trimming cut 8 bases from V and 3 bases from J; bases unmatched to any gene: 11. CDR1 is DFQATT and CDR2 is SNEGSKA in the germline V gene (reference sequence). The chain's CDR3 is CSPPSPTGDYGYTF. The CDR3 bases that were read are TGCAGTCCTCCTTCCCCGACAGGGGACTATGGC.

This clone was detected many times. Read coverage stops 3 residues before the CDR3 terminus; the germline J gene supplies the remainder. V gene TRBV7-9 combines with J gene TRBJ1-1; a possible D gene is TRBD1 (5 bases). Per the germline V gene, CDR1 is SEHNR and CDR2 is FQNEAQ (reference sequence). The ends were cut back, 6 bases at V and 2 bases at J, with 10 bases in the middle. The CDR3 runs to 13 residues. The CDR3 sequence is CASSPTGNTEAFF. The covered CDR3 bases are TGTGCCAGCAGTCCAACAGGAAACACTGAA.

This clone was recorded at least ten times. This CDR3 is CASSEEADNEQFF. The sequenced part of the CDR3 DNA is TGTGCCAGCAGTGAAGAAGCGGACAATGAG. The chain is built from TRBV6-1 and TRBJ2-1; D may be TRBD2 (5 bases). The CDR3 end is not reached by the read, which stops 3 residues before it; the germline J gene fills it in. The CDR3 length is 13 residues. V was trimmed by 1 base and J by 5 bases, leaving 6 bases between them. Germline V gene lookup returns CDR1 MNHNS and CDR2 SASEGT.

Regarding this clone: Coverage ceases 3 residues before the CDR3 finishes, and the germline J gene fills in the end. The genes are TRBV7-9 and TRBJ2-5, with D possibly being TRBD2 (6 bases). The CDR3 totals 14 residues. Deletions cut 4 bases from V and 2 bases from J, with 11 bases between. Germline V gene data show CDR1 as SEHNR and CDR2 as FQNEAQ (reference sequence). The sequenced part of the CDR3 DNA is TGTGCCAGCAGCTCCCAGCGGGTACAAGAGACC. It specifies CASSSQRVQET. In full, the CDR3 is CASSSQRVQETQYF.

The table lists this clone with many counts. The covered CDR3 bases are TGTGCCAGCAGAGAAACAGGGGGCAATAATTCACCC. Translating gives CASRETGGNNSP. In full, the CDR3 is CASRETGGNNSPLHF. This sequence joins TRBV7-9 and TRBJ1-6; 9 nucleotides match TRBD1. The sequence runs out 3 residues before the end of the CDR3; the remainder is reconstructed from the germline J gene. This CDR3 is built from 15 residues. The ends lost 6 bases at V and 5 bases at J; junction bases unmatched: 5. In germline, CDR1 is SEHNR, CDR2 FQNEAQ (reference sequence).

The sample holds many counts of this clone. The CDR3 goes on 3 residues after the read ends, and that part is filled in from the germline J gene. The chain couples TRBV20-1 to TRBJ2-2, with a possible D match to TRBD2 (5 bases). Germline V gene data show CDR1 as DFQATT and CDR2 as SNEGSKA (reference sequence). V was shortened by 2 bases and J by 1 base, with 17 bases between the two germline ends. The CDR3 has 17 amino acids. The CDR3: CSARWGSGLVNTGELFF. CDR3 DNA, as far as it was read: TGCAGTGCTAGATGGGGATCGGGGTTAGTGAACACCGGGGAG.